This TCR beta chain is from a study of blood T cell repertoires in COVID-19. Study context: The samples span acute and convalescent COVID-19 from the United States, Italy and Spain. Sample material is recorded as cDNA or gDNA derived from T cells, B-cell-depleted T cells, or PBMCs.

Source study methods: Reference gene primer amplification gave estimated nucleated cell counts. The repertoire was sequenced with immunoSEQ multiplex PCR; TCRdb's copy has only in-frame clones and lacks some. V and J calls and clone size come straight from that table; D and trimming were deduced from the DNA. The repertoire holds 95,000 to 150,000 clones, around 81% seen once, with 3.5% to 4% in the top ten. CDR3 length: 13 residues. V lost 5 bases, J lost 3 bases, and 8 bases lay in between. Germline CDR1 and CDR2: MNHEY and SVGAGI. Sequenced sample: peripheral blood. This TCR was sampled from a woman between 50 and 59 years old with acute or convalescent COVID-19. The V and J genes are TRBV6-5 and TRBJ2-1; maybe TRBD1 (6 bases). The CDR3 loop reads CASSLRGYNEQFF. CDR3 DNA: TGTGCCAGCAGTCTCAGGGGCTACAATGAGCAGTTCTTC.